This T cell receptor (beta chain) was found in a study of neurological immune-mediated disorders. The unsorted libraries had their origin in 2 million PBMCs stored at -80 C. The authors produced cDNA by 5'RACE using 10-nucleotide random UMIs. MiXCR, applied by TCRdb to the 5' RACE reads, yields one record per CDR3 protein. Of about 82,000 distinct CDR3 sequences in the sample, 2% to 3% were seen once. This clonotype was detected ten times or more. The antigen is undetermined. Points from the study as a whole: Healthy controls had more TCR clonal expansion than multiple sclerosis, which showed the least, whereas HTLV-1-associated myelopathy showed the most. Among expanded clones, no CDR3 amino acid sequences were shared across subjects, a pattern suggesting private repertoires in all groups.

V dropped 3 bases and J dropped 0 bases, with 9 bases sitting between them. The CDR3 length is 13 residues. Germline-derived CDR1 and CDR2 are DFQATT and SNEGSKA (reference sequence). Sequences were obtained from PBMCs. This TCR was recovered from a woman aged 30 to 39 with multiple sclerosis. J is TRBJ2-7 and V is TRBV20-1; TRBD2 is a possible D gene (6 bases). The CDR3 DNA reads TGCAGTGCTAGCGGGACTCGCTCCTACGAGCAGTACTTC. It yields the protein CSASGTRSYEQYF.